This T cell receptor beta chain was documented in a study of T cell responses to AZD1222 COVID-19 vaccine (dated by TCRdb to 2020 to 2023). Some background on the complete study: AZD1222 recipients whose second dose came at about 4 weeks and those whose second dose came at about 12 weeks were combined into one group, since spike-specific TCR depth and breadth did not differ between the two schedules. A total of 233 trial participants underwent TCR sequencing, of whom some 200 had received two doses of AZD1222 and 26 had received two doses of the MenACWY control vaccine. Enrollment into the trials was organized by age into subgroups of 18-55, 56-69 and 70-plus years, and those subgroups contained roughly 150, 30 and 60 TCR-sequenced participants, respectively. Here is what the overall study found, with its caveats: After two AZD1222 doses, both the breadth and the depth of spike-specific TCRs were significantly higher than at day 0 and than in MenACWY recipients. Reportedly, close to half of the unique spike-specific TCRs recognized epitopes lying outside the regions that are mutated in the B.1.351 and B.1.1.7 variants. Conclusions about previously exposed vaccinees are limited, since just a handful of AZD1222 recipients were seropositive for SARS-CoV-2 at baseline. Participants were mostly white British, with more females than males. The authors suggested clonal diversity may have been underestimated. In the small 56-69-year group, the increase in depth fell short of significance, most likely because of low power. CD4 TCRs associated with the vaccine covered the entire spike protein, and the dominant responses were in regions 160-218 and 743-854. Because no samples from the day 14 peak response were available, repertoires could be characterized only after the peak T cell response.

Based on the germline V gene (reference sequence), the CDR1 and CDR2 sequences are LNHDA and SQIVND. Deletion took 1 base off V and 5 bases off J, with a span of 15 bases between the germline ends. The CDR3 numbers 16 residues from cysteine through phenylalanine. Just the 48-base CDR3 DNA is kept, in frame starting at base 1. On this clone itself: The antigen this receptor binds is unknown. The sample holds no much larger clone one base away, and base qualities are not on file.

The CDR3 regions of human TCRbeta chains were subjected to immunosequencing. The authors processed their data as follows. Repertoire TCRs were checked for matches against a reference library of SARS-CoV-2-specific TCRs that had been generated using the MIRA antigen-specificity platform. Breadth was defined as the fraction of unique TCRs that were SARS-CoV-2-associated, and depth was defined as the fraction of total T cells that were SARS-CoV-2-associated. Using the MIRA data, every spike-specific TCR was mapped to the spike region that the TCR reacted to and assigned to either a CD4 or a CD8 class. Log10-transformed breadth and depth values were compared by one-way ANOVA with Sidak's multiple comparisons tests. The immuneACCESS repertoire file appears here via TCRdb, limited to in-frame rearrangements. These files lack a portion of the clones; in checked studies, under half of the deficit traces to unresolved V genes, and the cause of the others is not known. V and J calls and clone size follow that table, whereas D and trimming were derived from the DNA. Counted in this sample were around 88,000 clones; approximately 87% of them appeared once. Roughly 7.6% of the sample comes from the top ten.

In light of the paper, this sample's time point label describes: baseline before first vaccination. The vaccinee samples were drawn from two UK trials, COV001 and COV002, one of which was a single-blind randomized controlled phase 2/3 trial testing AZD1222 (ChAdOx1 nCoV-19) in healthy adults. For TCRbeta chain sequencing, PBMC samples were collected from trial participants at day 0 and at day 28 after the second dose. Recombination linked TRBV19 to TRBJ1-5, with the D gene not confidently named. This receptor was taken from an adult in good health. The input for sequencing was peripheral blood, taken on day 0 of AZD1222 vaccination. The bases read TGTGCCAGTAGTATAGTTGCCAGCTCTTCCCATCAGCCCCAGCATTTT. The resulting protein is CASSIVASSSHQPQHF.